These 4 T cell receptor beta chains were sequenced from one sample in a study of blood T cell repertoires in COVID-19. Sequencing was performed with immunoSEQ multiplex PCR; in TCRdb, only in-frame clones are kept and a portion is missing. The sample includes about 42,000 clones, more than 60% seen only once; the top ten take 25% to 35%. The specimen was peripheral blood. The receptor set was obtained from a woman aged 70-85 years with acute or convalescent COVID-19.

This chain links TRBV19 with TRBJ1-5; D gene ambiguous. V was shortened by 5 bases and J by 9 bases, with 17 bases between the two germline ends. CDR1 is LNHDA and CDR2 is SQIVND in the germline V gene (reference sequence). This CDR3 comprises 14 residues. Written as DNA, the CDR3 is TGTGCCAGTAGTTTGGAGACCCGTTTTAGGCCCCAGCATTTT. This sequence encodes CASSLETRFRPQHF.

V is TRBV16 and J is TRBJ1-5; maybe TRBD1 (5 bases). The CDR3 extends over 17 amino acids. V was pared by 1 base and J by 2 bases, with 15 bases between. CDR1 and CDR2 (germline): KGHSY, FQNENV. CDR3 sequence (DNA): TGTGCCAGCAGCCAATTCGGAGCGGGAGGGGGCAATCAGCCCCAGCATTTT. Amino acids: CASSQFGAGGGNQPQHF.

The chain is built from TRBV19 and TRBJ1-3; no reliable D call. V lost 8 bases to trimming and J lost 2 bases, with 13 bases between them. The length of the CDR3 is 14 residues. CDR1 and CDR2 from the germline V gene are LNHDA and SQIVND (reference sequence). DNA of the CDR3: TGTGCCAGTGCCGGGGTTTTGGCTGGAAACACCATATATTTT. This codes for CASAGVLAGNTIYF.

This chain uses TRBV7-9 with TRBJ2-1; tentatively, D is TRBD2 (7 bases). CDR1 is SEHNR, CDR2 FQNEAQ, per germline (reference sequence). The CDR3 runs 15 residues. V lost 3 bases to trimming and J lost 5 bases, with 14 bases between them. The CDR3 loop is CASSLGGASHNEQFF. The CDR3 DNA reads as TGTGCCAGCAGCTTGGGGGGGGCAAGTCACAATGAGCAGTTCTTC.